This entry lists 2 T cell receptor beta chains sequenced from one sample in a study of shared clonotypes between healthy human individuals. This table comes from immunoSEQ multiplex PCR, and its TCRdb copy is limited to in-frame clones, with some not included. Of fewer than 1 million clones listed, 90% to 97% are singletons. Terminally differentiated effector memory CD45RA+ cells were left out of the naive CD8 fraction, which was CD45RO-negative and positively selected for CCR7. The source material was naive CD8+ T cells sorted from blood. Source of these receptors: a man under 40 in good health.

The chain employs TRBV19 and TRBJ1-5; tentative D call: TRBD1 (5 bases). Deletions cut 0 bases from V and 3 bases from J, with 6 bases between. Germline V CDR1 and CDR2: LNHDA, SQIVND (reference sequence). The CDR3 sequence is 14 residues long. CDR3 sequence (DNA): TGTGCCAGTAGTATAGACAGGGTCAATCAGCCCCAGCATTTT. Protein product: CASSIDRVNQPQHF.

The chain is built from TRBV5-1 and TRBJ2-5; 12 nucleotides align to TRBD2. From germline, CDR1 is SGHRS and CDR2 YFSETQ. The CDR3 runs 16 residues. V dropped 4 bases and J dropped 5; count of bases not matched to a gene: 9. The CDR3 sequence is CASSEELAGGPETQYF. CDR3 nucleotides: TGCGCCAGCAGCGAGGAACTAGCGGGAGGTCCCGAGACCCAGTACTTC.